This T cell receptor beta chain is from a study of cytomegalovirus exposure and HLA in healthy donors. Broader study findings: According to a subsequent analysis, TCR clusters from the first cohort were inclined to appear together in the roughly 120 validation repertoires. A few CMV-associated chains proved CMV antigen-specific in vitro. Fewer than 200 TCR beta chains were listed as cytomegalovirus-associated.

Turning to this clone: Its antigen is not known.

The table came from immunoSEQ multiplex PCR; TCRdb's copy has only in-frame clones and leaves some out. The sample consists of 130,000 or so clones, 80% to 90% of them appearing once. Among the 100 to 150 subjects of the validation cohort, separate from the 666-subject first cohort, were the donors. The V gene's germline CDR1 is MNHNY and CDR2 SVGAGI (reference sequence). There are 14 residues in the CDR3. J gave up 4 bases and V 5 bases, and 4 bases lay outside the gene matches. The specimen sequenced was PBMCs. This sequence originates from a woman under 30 in good health and CMV-seronegative. V and J are TRBV6-6 and TRBJ1-1; 10 bases map to TRBD1. The CDR3 is CASSTGTGVTEAFF. The CDR3 nucleotides read TGTGCCAGCAGTACCGGGACAGGGGTCACTGAAGCTTTCTTT.